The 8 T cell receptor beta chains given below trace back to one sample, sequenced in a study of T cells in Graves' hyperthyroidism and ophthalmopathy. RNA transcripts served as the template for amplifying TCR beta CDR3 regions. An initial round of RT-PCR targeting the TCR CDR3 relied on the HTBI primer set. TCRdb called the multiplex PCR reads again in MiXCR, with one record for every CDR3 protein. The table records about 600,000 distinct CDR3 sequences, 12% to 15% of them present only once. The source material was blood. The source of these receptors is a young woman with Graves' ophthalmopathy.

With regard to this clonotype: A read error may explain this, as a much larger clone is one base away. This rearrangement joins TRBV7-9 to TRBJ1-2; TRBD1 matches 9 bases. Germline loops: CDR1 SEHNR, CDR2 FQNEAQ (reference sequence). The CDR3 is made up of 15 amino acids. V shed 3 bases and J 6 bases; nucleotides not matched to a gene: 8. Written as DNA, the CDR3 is TGTGCCAGCAGCTTCGCGGGACAGGGCAGCCATGGCTACACCTTC. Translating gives CASSFAGQGSHGYTF.

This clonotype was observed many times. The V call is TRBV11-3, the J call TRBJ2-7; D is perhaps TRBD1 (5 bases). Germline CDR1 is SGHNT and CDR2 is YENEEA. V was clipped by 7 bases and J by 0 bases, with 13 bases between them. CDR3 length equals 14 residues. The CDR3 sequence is CASTPEDNSYEQYF. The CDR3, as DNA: TGTGCCAGCACCCCAGAGGACAACTCCTACGAGCAGTACTTC.

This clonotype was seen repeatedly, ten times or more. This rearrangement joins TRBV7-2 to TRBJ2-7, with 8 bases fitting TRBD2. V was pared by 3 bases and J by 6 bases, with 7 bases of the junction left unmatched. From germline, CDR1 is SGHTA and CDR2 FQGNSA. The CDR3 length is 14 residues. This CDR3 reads CASSLGQAGGEQYF. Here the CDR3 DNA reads TGTGCCAGCAGCTTGGGGCAGGCGGGAGGCGAGCAGTACTTC.

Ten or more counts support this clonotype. The CDR3 nucleotides are TGTGCCAGCAGTTCGGCCGGGACTAGCACCTACGAGCAGTACTTC. Its translation: CASSSAGTSTYEQYF. The chain uses TRBV6-5 and TRBJ2-7; TRBD2 matches at 9 bases. With V trimmed by 4 bases and J by 2 bases, 6 bases remained unmatched. CDR3 length: 15 residues. Looked up from germline, CDR1 is MNHEY and CDR2 is SVGAGI.

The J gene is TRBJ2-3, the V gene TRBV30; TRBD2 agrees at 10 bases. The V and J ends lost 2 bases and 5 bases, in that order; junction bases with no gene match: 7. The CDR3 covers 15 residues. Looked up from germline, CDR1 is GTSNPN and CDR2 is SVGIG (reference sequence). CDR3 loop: CAWSQTSGLGDTQYF. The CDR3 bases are TGTGCCTGGAGTCAGACTAGCGGGTTGGGAGATACGCAGTATTTT.

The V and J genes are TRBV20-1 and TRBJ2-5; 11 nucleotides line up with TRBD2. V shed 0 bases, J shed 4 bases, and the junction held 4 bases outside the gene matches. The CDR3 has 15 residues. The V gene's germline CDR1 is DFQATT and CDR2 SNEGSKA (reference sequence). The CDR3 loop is CSARESSGRGETQYF. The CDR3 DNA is TGCAGTGCTAGAGAGAGTAGCGGGAGGGGAGAGACCCAGTACTTC.

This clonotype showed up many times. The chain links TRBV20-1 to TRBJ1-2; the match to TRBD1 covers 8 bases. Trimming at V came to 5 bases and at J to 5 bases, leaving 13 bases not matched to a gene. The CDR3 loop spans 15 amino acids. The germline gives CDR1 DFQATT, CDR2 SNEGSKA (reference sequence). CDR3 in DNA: TGCAGTGCTTCCCGTAGACAGGGGAATGGGTATGGCTACACCTTC. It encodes CSASRRQGNGYGYTF.

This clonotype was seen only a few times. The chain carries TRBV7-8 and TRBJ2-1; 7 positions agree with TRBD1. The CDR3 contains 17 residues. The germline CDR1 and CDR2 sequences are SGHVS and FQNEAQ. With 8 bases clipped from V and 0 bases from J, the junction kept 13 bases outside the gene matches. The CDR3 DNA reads TGTGCCAGCCTCCGAAGGGGGCTCACAAGCTCCTACAATGAGCAGTTCTTC. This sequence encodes CASLRRGLTSSYNEQFF. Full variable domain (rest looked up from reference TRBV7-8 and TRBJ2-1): GAGVSQSPRYKVAKRGQDVALRCDPISGHVSLFWYQQALGQGPEFLTYFQNEAQLDKSGLPSDRFFAERPEGSVSTLKIQRTQQEDSAVYLCASLRRGLTSSYNEQFFGPGTRLTVL.